Following are 22 T cell receptor beta chains from one sample sequenced in a study of Graves' ophthalmopathy and Graves' hyperthyroidism. Scientists amplified the TCR beta CDR3 regions from RNA transcripts. Investigators did first-round RT-PCR with HTBI primers, then second-round multiplex PCR. TCRdb passed the multiplex PCR reads through MiXCR, listing each CDR3 protein once. The data hold over 650,000 distinct CDR3 sequences, with under 50% observed a single time. Specimen: peripheral blood. All receptors come from an adult man with Graves' ophthalmopathy.

This clonotype has just a few counts. The chain employs TRBV5-1 and TRBJ2-2; TRBD1 matches at 7 bases. This CDR3 has 16 amino acids. CDR1 and CDR2 from the germline V gene are SGHRS and YFSETQ. Unmatched junction bases numbered 5, after V lost 0 bases and J lost 3 bases. Here the CDR3 reads CASSLAWDSYTGELFF. In DNA, the CDR3 is TGCGCCAGCAGCTTGGCCTGGGACAGTTACACCGGGGAGCTGTTTTTT.

The chain uses TRBV10-3 and TRBJ2-7; unclear D gene. V lost 5 bases and J lost 1, with 9 bases in between. The CDR3 sequence is 13 residues long. Germline V CDR1 and CDR2: ENHRY, SYGVKD. In nucleotides, the CDR3 is TGTGCCATCAGTTACTCGAGGTCCTACGAGCAGTACTTC. This encodes CAISYSRSYEQYF.

This clonotype came up many times. The CDR3 spells CASSIRVTGLDTEAFF. In DNA, the CDR3 is TGTGCCAGTAGTATCCGGGTAACAGGTCTGGACACTGAAGCTTTCTTT. V usage is TRBV19 and J usage is TRBJ1-1, with D possibly being TRBD1 (5 bases). The V and J ends lost 3 bases and 3 bases respectively, with 17 bases between them. Germline CDR1 LNHDA, CDR2 SQIVND (reference sequence). The CDR3 consists of 16 residues.

Concerning this clonotype: The junction departs from the called germline gene at one end, perhaps through a read error. J is TRBJ2-7 and V is TRBV10-3, with D uncertain. The V gene's germline CDR1 is ENHRY and CDR2 SYGVKD. CDR3 length: 18 residues. The CDR3 loop is CASSSDRPRSWRVYEQYF. DNA of the CDR3: TGTGCCAGCAGTTCTGACCGCCCACGTTCCTGGCGCGTCTACGAGCAGTACTTC.

This clonotype was counted only a few times. V usage is TRBV4-2 and J usage is TRBJ2-7, with TRBD1 matching 9 bases. Germline V gene lookup returns CDR1 LGHNA and CDR2 YNFKEQ. V gave up 5 bases and J gave up 5 bases; unmatched junction bases: 7. There are 14 residues in the CDR3. The chain's CDR3 is CASSLNRGRDEQYF. DNA for the CDR3: TGTGCCAGCAGCTTAAACAGGGGGCGCGACGAGCAGTACTTC.

This chain joins TRBV7-9 and TRBJ2-7; TRBD1 matches 9 bases. Judging by the DNA end, TRBJ2-5 fits better; the J call may be wrong. The CDR3 extends over 16 amino acids. Germline assignment: CDR1 SEHNR and CDR2 FQNEAQ (reference sequence). CDR3 region: CASSKSGTGSWETQYF. The CDR3 region has the DNA TGTGCCAGCAGCAAGTCCGGGACAGGGAGTTGGGAGACCCAGTACTTC.

This clonotype appeared many times. CDR3 protein: CASRNTEVGYTF. In nucleotides, the CDR3 is TGTGCCAGCAGAAACACGGAGGTTGGCTACACCTTC. V is TRBV12-3 or TRBV12-4 and J is TRBJ1-2, with unresolved D. With 6 bases removed from V and 7 bases from J, the gap between germline ends came to 12 bases. This CDR3 is 12 amino acids long.

The V call is TRBV11-1, the J call TRBJ1-2, with unresolved D. CDR1 SGHAT and CDR2 FQDESV come from the germline V gene (reference sequence). Trimming shortened V by 5 bases and J by 2 bases, and 18 bases separated the two germline ends. There are 16 residues in the CDR3. The CDR3 DNA follows: TGTGCCAGCAGCGTTGAAGATCGCGAGGAAAACTATGGCTACACCTTC. This gives the protein CASSVEDREENYGYTF. The full variable domain, in which reference TRBV11-1 and TRBJ1-2 provide the parts outside the CDR3, is EAEVAQSPRYKITEKSQAVAFWCDPISGHATLYWYRQILGQGPELLVQFQDESVVDDSQLPKDRFSAERLKGVDSTLKIQPAELGDSAMYLCASSVEDREENYGYTFGSGTRLTVV.

The V and J genes are TRBV24-1 and TRBJ2-5, with D possibly being TRBD1 or TRBD2 (5 bases each). The J call may be in error: the DNA end matches TRBJ2-4 better. This CDR3 is 15 amino acids long. CDR1 and CDR2 from the germline V gene are KGHDR and SFDVKD. The CDR3 sequence: CATSDTRDGKNIQYF. The CDR3 bases are TGTGCCACCAGTGATACCCGGGACGGCAAAAACATTCAGTACTTC.

The J gene is TRBJ2-5, the V gene TRBV2; unclear D gene. Trimming removed 4 bases at V and 11 bases at J, with 11 bases between. This CDR3 comprises 11 residues. Germline CDR1 is SNHLY and CDR2 is FYNNEI. The DNA of the CDR3 is TGTGCCAGCAGTGCCAGGTGGAATCAGTACTTC. Amino acid sequence: CASSARWNQYF.

V gene TRBV7-9 combines with J gene TRBJ1-4; D not resolved. The CDR3 runs 17 residues. Germline V gene lookup returns CDR1 SEHNR and CDR2 FQNEAQ (reference sequence). V was pared by 5 bases and J by 0 bases, with 16 bases between. The CDR3, as DNA: TGTGCCAGCAGCCCTGGCGGTGGAGATGCAACTAATGAAAAACTGTTTTTT. Translation gives CASSPGGGDATNEKLFF.

This chain uses TRBV7-3 with TRBJ2-3; D perhaps matches TRBD2 (6 bases). The V and J ends lost 2 bases and 1 base respectively, with 19 bases between them. Germline V gene lookup returns CDR1 SGHTA and CDR2 FQGTGA. CDR3 length equals 18 residues. CDR3 nucleotides: TGTGCCAGCAGCTTAGGAGCATCCGGGACTGGAGGCACAGATACGCAGTATTTT. As protein: CASSLGASGTGGTDTQYF.

The chain is built from TRBV6-5 and TRBJ2-2, with D possibly TRBD2 on 6 matching bases. The ends were cut back, 4 bases at V and 6 bases at J, with 18 bases in the middle. Germline CDR1 MNHEY, CDR2 SVGAGI. The CDR3 has 16 amino acids. CDR3 DNA: TGTGCCAGCAGTTTAGCGGTCAGGGAGGACGCCGGGGAGCTGTTTTTT. It translates to CASSLAVREDAGELFF.

To note about this clonotype: A much larger clone lies one base from this, so it may be a read error. Here the CDR3 reads CASSITGTGSYSYTF. CDR3 bases: TGTGCCAGCAGCATAACCGGGACAGGTTCCTATAGCTACACCTTC. This rearrangement joins TRBV24-1 to TRBJ1-2, with 8 bases matching TRBD1. CDR3 length equals 15 residues. From germline, CDR1 is KGHDR and CDR2 SFDVKD.

This clonotype was observed many times. The V call is TRBV2, the J call TRBJ2-7, with a tentative D call TRBD2 (6 bases). Trimming took off 3 bases at V and 8 bases at J, with 17 bases between the two ends. Germline V gives CDR1 SNHLY, CDR2 FYNNEI. This CDR3 is 14 amino acids long. CDR3 protein: CASSEGYGGEKQYF. The CDR3 coding sequence is TGTGCCAGCAGTGAGGGGTATGGAGGGGAAAAGCAGTACTTC.

Concerning this clonotype: Sequence at one end of the junction differs from germline and may be a read error. The rearrangement uses TRBV5-1 and TRBJ1-1; the match to TRBD1 covers 12 bases. This CDR3 region has 14 residues. The V gene's germline CDR1 is SGHRS and CDR2 YFSETQ. The CDR3 nucleotides read TGCGCCAGCAGCGCCGGGACAGGGGGCACTGAAGCTCTCTTT. Its protein product is CASSAGTGGTEALF.

For this clonotype: The conserved phenylalanine or tryptophan normally closing the CDR3 is absent here, so this likely arose from a read error. The DNA is omitted, as the CDR3 cannot be located on it reliably, and the CDR3 follows TCRdb's listing. J is TRBJ2-7 and V is TRBV15; TRBD1, the table's D call, lacks a check against the DNA. The CDR3 length is 11 residues, termini included. CDR1 is LNHNV, CDR2 YYDKDF, per germline (reference sequence). CDR3 region: CATRHLGRPYL.

The V call is TRBV29-1, the J call TRBJ2-5; perhaps TRBD2 as D (5 bases). Germline V gene sequence: CDR1 SQVTM, CDR2 ANQGSEA. Deletions cut 4 bases from V and 7 bases from J, with 10 bases between. The CDR3 runs to 11 residues. DNA for the CDR3: TGCAGCGTTGGAGGGTCTGGGACCCAGTACTTC. It yields the protein CSVGGSGTQYF.

This clonotype was seen many times. The chain carries TRBV10-3 and TRBJ1-6; D is perhaps TRBD1 (6 bases). In germline, CDR1 is ENHRY, CDR2 SYGVKD. The CDR3 loop spans 17 amino acids. With 0 bases removed from V and 7 bases from J, the gap between germline ends came to 16 bases. The CDR3 coding sequence is TGTGCCATCAGTGAGTCATCGGGGGGGCGCGCAAATTCACCCCTCCACTTT. Encoded protein: CAISESSGGRANSPLHF.

Many counts were recorded for this clonotype. The gene calls are TRBV29-1 and TRBJ2-2, with a tentative D call TRBD2 (6 bases). Trimming cost V 8 bases and J 5 bases, with 15 bases left between them. Germline-derived CDR1 and CDR2 are SQVTM and ANQGSEA. This CDR3 spans 13 amino acids. This chain's CDR3 is CSTSPRGTGELFF. In nucleotides, the CDR3 is TGCAGCACCTCACCCCGGGGGACCGGGGAGCTGTTTTTT.

This clonotype showed up many times. The chain links TRBV10-3 to TRBJ1-3; TRBD1 is a possible D gene (5 bases). The CDR3 totals 14 residues. Germline CDR1 is ENHRY and CDR2 is SYGVKD. Trimming stripped 10 bases from V and 2 bases from J, with 15 bases between. The CDR3 loop is CATRDTTAGNTIYF. The DNA of the CDR3 is TGTGCCACCCGTGACACGACAGCTGGAAACACCATATATTTT.

In its sample, this clonotype was seen once. V and J are TRBV29-1 and TRBJ2-5; either TRBD1 or TRBD2 may supply D (5 bases each). V gave up 1 base and J gave up 2 bases, with 8 bases separating them. Germline values: CDR1 SQVTM, CDR2 ANQGSEA. The CDR3 spans 13 residues. CDR3 loop: CSVEGWGQETQYF. CDR3 nucleotide sequence: TGCAGCGTTGAAGGATGGGGGCAAGAGACCCAGTACTTC.